This TCR beta chain was sequenced during a study of T cells of healthy individuals. CDR1 and CDR2 (germline): DFQATT, SNEGSKA (reference sequence). This CDR3 has 19 residues. V lost 6 bases and J lost 2; bases outside the gene matches: 16. Via MiXCR, TCRdb re-called the 5' RACE reads, giving one row per CDR3 protein. The repertoire includes about 82,000 distinct CDR3 sequences, more than 5% of them detected once, and roughly 7.1% sits in the top ten. This clonotype occurred many times. This sequence joins TRBV20-1 and TRBJ2-1, with 13 bases that match TRBD2. This receptor was identified in a female donor in good health. The chain's CDR3 is CSARGGGLAGEETYNEQFF. The CDR3 nucleotides are TGCAGTGCGCGGGGGGGCGGACTAGCGGGAGAGGAGACCTACAATGAGCAGTTCTTC.